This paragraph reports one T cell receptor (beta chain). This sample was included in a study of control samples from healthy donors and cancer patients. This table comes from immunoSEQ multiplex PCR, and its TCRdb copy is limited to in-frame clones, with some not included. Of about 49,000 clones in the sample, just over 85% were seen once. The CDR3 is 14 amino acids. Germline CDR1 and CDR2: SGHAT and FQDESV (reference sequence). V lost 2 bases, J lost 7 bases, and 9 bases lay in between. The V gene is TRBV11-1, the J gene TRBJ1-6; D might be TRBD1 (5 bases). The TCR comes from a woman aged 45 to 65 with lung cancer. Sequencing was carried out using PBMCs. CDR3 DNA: TGTGCCAGCAGCTTACACCAGGGCAATTCACCCCTCCACTTT. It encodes CASSLHQGNSPLHF.